This TCR beta chain was recorded in a study of sequential checkpoint blockade in melanoma. As for the study in general: Both treatment sequences were followed by maintenance nivolumab.

Treatment of the sample: randomized to nivolumab then ipilimumab (arm A) or the reverse (arm B). DNA-damaging chemotherapy had not been given to any patient beforehand. Sorted cells were live CD3+CD8+, lacking CD19 and CD56, from PBMCs. Measured with immunoSEQ multiplex PCR; TCRdb has only the in-frame clones, and not every one. This repertoire shows 25,000 to 30,000 clones, approximately 80% found once; its top ten account for roughly 15%. V gave up 0 bases and J gave up 7 bases; unmatched junction bases: 6. The length of the CDR3 is 15 residues. Germline V lookup: CDR1 SGDLS, CDR2 YYNGEE. This TCR derives from a human donor with melanoma. The specimen comprised CD8+ T cells sorted from blood (inferred from file names), sampled from a patient given nivolumab and ipilimumab in sequence. The rearrangement links TRBV9 to TRBJ1-5; 8 nucleotides match TRBD1. The CDR3 loop reads CASSVGVGQAQPQHF. The CDR3 region has the DNA TGTGCCAGCAGCGTAGGGGTGGGACAGGCCCAGCCCCAGCATTTT.